This TCR beta chain was obtained from a study of blood T cells in healthy people across ages. For the second PCR, which ran for about 6 to 11 cycles, a sample-barcoded 5' primer and a J-beta primer mix were used. Each cDNA was tagged by a template-switch adaptor containing 12 random nucleotides. MiXCR was run by TCRdb on the 5' RACE reads, yielding one entry per CDR3 protein. The table shows hundreds of thousands of distinct CDR3 sequences, with approximately 44% occurring only once. As concerns this clonotype: The antigen is undetermined.

V was clipped by 1 base and J by 8 bases, with 15 bases between them. The germline V gene has CDR1 SQVTM and CDR2 ANQGSEA. CDR3 size: 14 residues. Whole-study results and caveats: Observed TCR beta diversity per million T cells went down as age went up. This fall followed a roughly linear course with age. Researchers judged that diversity estimates from one million T cells fell short of true values. More naive CD4+ cells and higher diversity marked long-lived donors relative to aged donors.

The TCR sequence derives from a man in his 60s in good health. Sequenced sample: blood. The chain has TRBV29-1 and TRBJ2-1; D is unresolved. As DNA, the CDR3 is TGCAGCGTTGAAGGGGTAGTCGGTGGCGATGAGCAGTTCTTC. It is translated as CSVEGVVGGDEQFF.